The sequence of this T cell receptor beta chain was determined in a study of T cells in Graves' hyperthyroidism and ophthalmopathy. The hyperthyroidism was newly diagnosed and had lasted under 2 months; the patients were aged 18 to 65. At first hyperthyroidism diagnosis, before any ophthalmopathy symptoms, the blood sample was collected. The CDR3 contains 16 residues. CDR1 and CDR2 from the germline V gene are WSHSY and SAAADI. The ends were cut back, 0 bases at V and 2 bases at J, with 14 bases in the middle. About this clonotype: Antigen unknown.

Study findings and constraints: Model predictions of ophthalmopathy came a median around 7.1 months before onset.

RNA transcripts served as the template for amplifying TCR beta CDR3 regions. First-round RT-PCR of the TCR CDR3 relied on the HTBI primer set. TCRdb used MiXCR to reprocess the multiplex PCR reads, holding one entry per CDR3 protein. The table has 300,000 to 450,000 distinct CDR3 sequences, about a sixth seen once. The chain couples TRBV10-2 to TRBJ2-7, with D possibly being TRBD2 (5 bases). This receptor was obtained from a woman aged 25 to 39 with Graves' hyperthyroidism that later progressed to Graves' ophthalmopathy. The source material was blood. The CDR3 spells CASSESAFGVTYEQYF. The CDR3 nucleotides read TGCGCCAGCAGTGAGTCGGCCTTCGGGGTCACCTACGAGCAGTACTTC.